Listed here are 20 T cell receptor beta chains from one sample, sequenced in a study of T cell clonality in common variable immunodeficiency. The protocol was immunoSEQ multiplex PCR, while the TCRdb copy is restricted to in-frame clones and leaves out a portion. This repertoire holds about 81,000 clones, and none appear only once. The sample comprised peripheral blood mononuclear cells. These receptor sequences come from a person aged 18 to 70 in good health.

This clone was counted many times. The CDR3 goes on 3 residues after the read ends, and that part is filled in from the germline J gene. The rearrangement uses TRBV3-1 (or the pseudogene TRBV3-2) and TRBJ2-1, with TRBD2 identical over 13 bases. The ends lost 1 base at V and 5 bases at J; junction bases unmatched: 5. The germline V gene has CDR1 LGHDT and CDR2 YNNKEL (reference sequence). The CDR3 totals 17 residues. The CDR3 DNA, read in part, is TGTGCCAGCAGCCAAGCGACTAGCGGGAGGTACAACAATGAG. Translating gives CASSQATSGRYNNE. In full, the CDR3 is CASSQATSGRYNNEQFF.

The sample holds many counts of this clone. The missing CDR3 end, 3 residues past where the read stops, is filled in from the germline J gene. The V gene is TRBV20-1, the J gene TRBJ2-1, with 16 positions matching TRBD2. Germline-derived CDR1 and CDR2 are DFQATT and SNEGSKA (reference sequence). The junction had 19 bases not matched to a gene; V was cut back by 5 bases and J by 9 bases. This CDR3 contains 19 residues. The sequenced part of the CDR3 DNA is TGCAGTGCTCTGGGGGGGTGGCAGCCGGGACTAGCGGGAGGGGGTGAG. Amino acids: CSALGGWQPGLAGGGE. The entire CDR3 protein is CSALGGWQPGLAGGGEQFF.

At least ten counts were recorded for this clone. From the germline J gene comes the end of the CDR3, since the read stops 3 residues before it. The genes are TRBV5-1 and TRBJ2-1, with 10 positions matching TRBD2. The germline V gene has CDR1 SGHRS and CDR2 YFSETQ. J lost 6 bases, V lost 0 bases, and 6 bases had no gene match. The CDR3 sequence is 16 residues long. CDR3 residues: CASSLAGLAAFNEQFF. The CDR3 DNA, read in part, is TGCGCCAGCAGCTTGGCTGGACTAGCGGCCTTCAATGAG.

About this clone: The CDR3 end falls 3 residues outside the read, so it is completed with the germline J gene. The chain joins TRBV7-9 to TRBJ2-7; D might be TRBD1 (6 bases). Germline V lookup: CDR1 SEHNR, CDR2 FQNEAQ (reference sequence). Between the trimmed V and J ends, which lost 5 bases and 1 base, there was a span of 9 bases. CDR3 size: 13 residues. The CDR3 sequence is CASSNRGSYEQYF. The part of the CDR3 DNA that was read is TGTGCCAGCAGCAATAGGGGGTCCTACGAG.

This clone was seen repeatedly, ten times or more. Sequencing ends 3 residues short of the CDR3 end; the germline J gene provides the rest. The chain is built from TRBV7-3 and TRBJ1-1, with a possible D match to TRBD1 (5 bases). Trimming removed 7 bases at V and 2 bases at J, with 17 bases between. The length of the CDR3 is 15 residues. The germline CDR1 and CDR2 sequences are SGHTA and FQGTGA. CDR3 DNA (partial): TGTGCCAGCAAACCTTCAGACAGAAAAAACACTGAA. It translates to CASKPSDRKNTE. The full CDR3 sequence reads CASKPSDRKNTEAFF.

This clone was seen repeatedly, ten times or more. The read halts 3 residues ahead of the CDR3 end, with the missing end drawn from the germline J gene. The rearrangement joins TRBV10-3 to TRBJ2-5; D perhaps matches TRBD1 (6 bases). This CDR3 has 13 amino acids. Trimming left V 8 bases short and J 2 bases short, with 12 bases between. Germline CDR1 reads ENHRY; CDR2 reads SYGVKD. Here the CDR3 reads CAIGRQEQETQYF. CDR3 bases read: TGTGCCATCGGGAGACAGGAGCAAGAGACC.

This clone came up many times. The read gets to within 3 residues of the CDR3 end, and the germline J gene fills in the rest. The chain uses TRBV7-6 and TRBJ2-5, with 7 bases identical to TRBD2. CDR1 and CDR2 (germline): SGHVS, FNYEAQ. This CDR3 region has 15 residues. Losses at the gene ends were 1 base for V and 2 bases for J; bases not matched to a gene: 4. The CDR3 region is CASSLGPGGQETQYF. CDR3 DNA, as far as it was read: TGTGCCAGCAGCTTAGGACCCGGGGGGCAAGAGACC.

This clone was counted ten times or more. The sequenced fragment ends 3 residues before the CDR3 boundary, so the rest is inferred from the germline J gene. The chain recombines TRBV19 with TRBJ2-2; the match to TRBD2 covers 12 bases. Germline values: CDR1 LNHDA, CDR2 SQIVND (reference sequence). This CDR3 comprises 16 residues. V shed 7 bases and J 4 bases; nucleotides not matched to a gene: 7. The CDR3 reads CASTRRLAGVTGELFF. The CDR3 DNA, read in part, is TGTGCCAGTACCCGGAGACTAGCGGGGGTCACCGGGGAG.

This clone was found many times. The observed sequence ends 3 residues before the CDR3 terminus, with the missing tail filled in from the germline J gene. This chain joins TRBV5-6 and TRBJ2-5; TRBD2 matches at 10 bases. The CDR3 totals 15 residues. The V and J ends lost 4 bases and 2 bases, in that order; junction bases with no gene match: 5. Per germline, CDR1 SGHDT and CDR2 YYEEEE. CDR3: CASSGWTSGQETQYF. The DNA read from the CDR3 is TGTGCCAGCAGCGGATGGACTAGCGGACAAGAGACC.

This clone has at least ten counts. The CDR3 end falls 3 residues outside the read, so it is completed with the germline J gene. V is TRBV29-1 and J is TRBJ1-6; possibly TRBD1 for D (5 bases). Per germline, CDR1 SQVTM and CDR2 ANQGSEA. The CDR3 loop spans 13 amino acids. The ends were cut back, 7 bases at V and 10 bases at J, with 17 bases in the middle. Here the CDR3 reads CSDCVRGESPLHF. The covered CDR3 bases are TGCAGCGACTGTGTAAGGGGCGAATCACCC.

This clone was counted many times. The read gets to within 3 residues of the CDR3 end, and the germline J gene fills in the rest. The rearrangement joins TRBV5-1 to TRBJ2-2; TRBD2 aligns across 8 bases. The length of the CDR3 is 14 residues. Unmatched junction bases numbered 6, after V lost 7 bases and J lost 4 bases. Per germline, CDR1 SGHRS and CDR2 YFSETQ. The CDR3 spells CASGAGDITGELFF. Incomplete CDR3 DNA: TGCGCCAGCGGAGCGGGAGATATCACCGGGGAG.

This clone was seen repeatedly, ten times or more. The CDR3 region is CASSRGQGSNQPQHF. Incomplete CDR3 DNA: TGTGCCAGCAGCCGTGGACAGGGTAGCAATCAGCCC. J is TRBJ1-5 and V is TRBV5-6; the match to TRBD1 covers 8 bases. Read sequence stops 3 residues before the CDR3 end, and the germline J gene provides the missing end. The CDR3 is made up of 15 amino acids. The V segment lost 4 bases and the J segment 0 bases; nucleotides outside the gene matches: 3. CDR1 is SGHDT, CDR2 YYEEEE, per germline. Variable domain in full (rest from reference TRBV5-6 and TRBJ1-5): DAGVTQSPTHLIKTRGQQVTLRCSPKSGHDTVSWYQQALGQGPQFIFQYYEEEERQRGNFPDRFSGHQFPNYSSELNVNALLLGDSALYLCASSRGQGSNQPQHFGDGTRLSIL.

This clone was seen at least ten times. With the read ending 3 residues before the CDR3 end, the germline J gene is used to fill in that end. The J gene is TRBJ1-2, the V gene TRBV5-6, with 9 bases fitting TRBD1. The CDR3 has 15 amino acids. The V and J ends lost 4 bases and 4 bases, in that order; junction bases with no gene match: 8. The germline CDR1 and CDR2 sequences are SGHDT and YYEEEE. The part of the CDR3 DNA that was read is TGTGCCAGCAGCATACTACAGGGGGCTCCCTATGGC. This translates into CASSILQGAPYG. The CDR3, in full, reads CASSILQGAPYGYTF.

This clone has ten or more counts. The CDR3 extends 3 residues past the end of the read, so its final part is completed from the germline J gene. The chain uses TRBV20-1 and TRBJ2-1; a weak D match, TRBD2 (5 bases). The CDR3 extends over 16 amino acids. V shed 2 bases and J shed 5 bases, with 19 bases lying between them. Germline CDR1 and CDR2: DFQATT and SNEGSKA (reference sequence). CDR3 sequence: CSARPLVGGPNNEQFF. CDR3 DNA, as far as it was read: TGCAGTGCTAGACCTCTGGTCGGCGGGCCCAACAATGAG.

This clone was seen ten or more times. The read halts 3 residues ahead of the CDR3 end, with the missing end drawn from the germline J gene. The rearrangement joins TRBV4-1 to TRBJ1-1, with D maybe TRBD1 (6 bases). Trimming removed 3 bases at V and 5 bases at J, with 22 bases between. The CDR3 is 17 amino acids. The germline CDR1 and CDR2 sequences are MGHRA and YSYEKL. The sequenced part of the CDR3 DNA is TGCGCCAGCAGCCAGGGGAGGGGTCTTTCGAGGGGGACTGAA. Encoded protein: CASSQGRGLSRGTE. The whole CDR3 sequence reads CASSQGRGLSRGTEAFF.

Worth noting for this clone: The CDR3 end is not reached by the read, which stops 3 residues before it; the germline J gene fills it in. The chain links TRBV5-1 to TRBJ1-1; maybe TRBD1 (5 bases). Germline CDR1 is SGHRS and CDR2 is YFSETQ. The CDR3 runs 14 residues. The germline V and J ends were trimmed by 0 bases and 1 base, with 7 bases remaining between them. The CDR3: CASSLARENTEAFF. The sequenced part of the CDR3 DNA is TGCGCCAGCAGCTTGGCCAGGGAGAACACTGAA.

At least ten counts were recorded for this clone. The read falls 3 residues short of the CDR3 end, and the missing part is taken from the germline J gene. This rearrangement joins TRBV7-6 to TRBJ2-1; 9 bases line up with TRBD2. The CDR3 consists of 18 residues. CDR1 and CDR2 (germline): SGHVS, FNYEAQ. Trimming removed 2 bases from V and 6 bases from J; junction bases left unmatched: 14. The CDR3: CASSLFPLAGGPLNEQFF. The CDR3 bases that were read are TGTGCCAGCAGCTTATTCCCTCTCGCGGGAGGGCCCCTCAATGAG.

There are many counts of this clone. Coverage ceases 3 residues before the CDR3 finishes, and the germline J gene fills in the end. The chain links TRBV6-4 to TRBJ2-1, with D perhaps matching TRBD1 or TRBD2 (6 bases each). Trimming removed 6 bases from V and 2 bases from J, with 14 bases in between. Looked up from germline, CDR1 is MRHNA and CDR2 is SNTAGT. The CDR3 extends over 15 amino acids. The CDR3 loop is CASRRHREAYNEQFF. The part of the CDR3 DNA that was read is TGTGCCAGCAGGAGGCACAGGGAGGCCTACAATGAG.

This clone was seen at least ten times. The CDR3 end lies 3 residues beyond the end of the read and is filled in from the germline J gene. The chain couples TRBV7-8 to TRBJ1-4; unclear D gene. The CDR3 spans 12 residues. CDR1 SGHVS and CDR2 FQNEAQ come from the germline V gene. V gave up 4 bases and J gave up 5 bases, with 5 bases separating them. The sequenced CDR3 bases are TGTGCCAGCAGCTCCCAGAATGAAAAA. Translation gives CASSSQNEK. The full CDR3 sequence reads CASSSQNEKLFF.

There are many counts of this clone. The read gets to within 3 residues of the CDR3 end, and the germline J gene fills in the rest. The chain joins TRBV5-6 to TRBJ2-3, with TRBD1 as a possible D gene (6 bases). This CDR3 region has 14 residues. CDR1 SGHDT and CDR2 YYEEEE come from the germline V gene. The germline V and J ends were trimmed by 5 bases and 3 bases, with 13 bases remaining between them. The CDR3 bases that were read are TGTGCCAGCAGAAGACAGGTATTGACAGATACG. Protein sequence: CASRRQVLTDT. The full CDR3 reads CASRRQVLTDTQYF.